The 4 T cell receptor beta chains reported below all come from one sample, sequenced in a study of blood T cell repertoires in COVID-19. The data were produced by immunoSEQ multiplex PCR, yet TCRdb's version contains in-frame clones alone and is incomplete. The profile shows about 150,000 clones, roughly 81% of them singletons. The material sequenced was peripheral blood. These receptors all come from a human donor with acute or convalescent COVID-19. The donor label of this sample is uncertain.

This clone appeared once. The rearrangement links TRBV18 to TRBJ1-6; perhaps TRBD1 as D (5 bases). Germline V gene lookup returns CDR1 KGHSH and CDR2 LQKENI. This CDR3 region has 15 residues. The V end lost 4 bases, the J end lost 6 bases, and 13 bases lay between the germline ends. DNA of the CDR3: TGTGCCAGCTCACAGGGACTTGTGATTAATTCACCCCTCCACTTT. Translating gives CASSQGLVINSPLHF.

This clone was seen a handful of times. CDR3 region: CASSLYGPRGTEAFF. In DNA, the CDR3 is TGTGCCAGCAGTTTATATGGCCCAAGAGGCACTGAAGCTTTCTTT. The chain links TRBV27 to TRBJ1-1; D unclear. Trimming took off 1 base at V and 4 bases at J, with 13 bases between the two ends. Germline V CDR1 and CDR2: MNHEY, SMNVEV (reference sequence). The CDR3 loop spans 15 amino acids.

This sequence joins TRBV6-5 and TRBJ1-1; D is perhaps TRBD1 (5 bases). This CDR3 has 14 amino acids. Germline assignment: CDR1 MNHEY and CDR2 SVGAGI. The V gene lost 2 bases and the J gene lost 10 bases, with 17 bases spanning the gap. The CDR3 loop is CASSYTQTNTGAFF. CDR3 DNA: TGTGCCAGCAGTTACACCCAGACAAATACAGGAGCTTTCTTT.

The rearrangement links TRBV6-1 to TRBJ1-1; the D gene is possibly TRBD1 (5 bases). The CDR3 spans 14 residues. CDR1 and CDR2 from the germline V gene are MNHNS and SASEGT. V lost 2 bases, J lost 4 bases, and 11 bases lay in between. CDR3 region: CASSEMGGFTEAFF. As DNA, the CDR3 is TGTGCCAGCAGTGAAATGGGGGGATTCACTGAAGCTTTCTTT.